The 30 T cell receptor beta chains below were found in one sample sequenced in a study of T cell repertoires in cytomegalovirus infection. These TCRs' antigens remain unknown. TCRdb redid the calling of the reads with MiXCR, one entry per CDR3 protein. Of nearly 700,000 distinct CDR3 sequences in the sample, roughly 30% were seen once. The sample was cultured PBMCs, taken from culture after CMV antigen stimulation. Receptors were obtained from a human donor in good health (CMV status not recorded). Some clones in this sample may be carry-over from other donors' samples.

This clonotype was seen only a few times. J is TRBJ2-7 and V is TRBV5-1; a weak D match, TRBD1 (6 bases). Per the germline V gene, CDR1 is SGHRS and CDR2 is YFSETQ. The CDR3 extends over 12 amino acids. V lost 5 bases and J 5 bases, leaving 11 bases between the germline ends. The CDR3 loop reads CASRAEGDEQYF. The CDR3 coding sequence is TGCGCCAGCAGAGCTGAGGGGGACGAGCAGTACTTC.

The chain has TRBV7-6 and TRBJ2-6; the D gene is possibly TRBD1 (6 bases). Germline CDR1 SGHVS, CDR2 FNYEAQ. V gave up 1 base and J gave up 0 bases, with 16 bases separating them. CDR3 size: 19 residues. The CDR3 here is CASSLVDGQSFSGANVLTF. The CDR3 DNA reads TGTGCCAGCAGCTTAGTAGATGGACAGTCATTCTCTGGGGCCAACGTCCTGACTTTC.

This clonotype appeared a few times. The CDR3 DNA sequence: TGTGCCACCAGACTTGACCCCTACAATGAGCAGTTCTTC. Its protein is CATRLDPYNEQFF. The chain couples TRBV15 to TRBJ2-1; no firm D call. Germline lookup yields CDR1 LNHNV and CDR2 YYDKDF (reference sequence). There are 13 residues in the CDR3. V was cut by 6 bases and J by 2 bases, with 8 bases left in between.

The table lists this clonotype with a few counts. The genes are TRBV6-2 or TRBV6-3 and TRBJ1-4; D is unresolved. The CDR3 is 17 residues long. In germline, CDR1 is MNHEY, CDR2 SVGEGT. With 2 bases removed from V and 8 bases from J, the gap between germline ends came to 21 bases. CDR3 nucleotide sequence: TGTGCCAGCAGTTACCCGACGTCCAGGATAGCCAGAGAAAAACTGTTTTTT. Protein sequence: CASSYPTSRIAREKLFF.

This clonotype was recorded a few times. This chain uses TRBV4-2 with TRBJ2-3; tentatively, D is TRBD2 (6 bases). The V end was cut by 5 bases, the J end by 2 bases, with 17 bases between. This CDR3 has 16 amino acids. CDR1 and CDR2 (germline): LGHNA, YNFKEQ. DNA of the CDR3: TGTGCCAGCAGCGGGACTCTAGTGGGGCTCACAGATACGCAGTATTTT. This codes for CASSGTLVGLTDTQYF.

The CDR3 reads CSFLLSGGGTDTQYF. The CDR3 DNA follows: TGCAGTTTTCTACTATCTGGGGGGGGCACAGATACGCAGTATTTT. The chain joins TRBV20-1 to TRBJ2-3; 7 nucleotides align to TRBD2. Germline assignment: CDR1 DFQATT and CDR2 SNEGSKA (reference sequence). The V segment lost 8 bases and the J segment 1 base; nucleotides outside the gene matches: 12. CDR3 length: 15 residues.

The gene calls are TRBV6-1 and TRBJ2-3; D gene uncertain. Germline V gene sequence: CDR1 MNHNS, CDR2 SASEGT. Trimming shortened V by 6 bases and J by 3 bases, and 7 bases separated the two germline ends. The CDR3 extends over 12 amino acids. CDR3 sequence: CASRDRTDTQYF. Here the CDR3 DNA reads TGTGCCAGCAGAGACCGGACAGATACGCAGTATTTT.

This clonotype has a handful of counts. For the CDR3, the DNA is TGTGCCAGCAGCCCTACGGGACAGGGGGCGACTGAAGCTTTCTTT. This codes for CASSPTGQGATEAFF. The V and J genes are TRBV12-3 or TRBV12-4 and TRBJ1-1, with TRBD1 identical over 12 bases. V was pared by 6 bases and J by 5 bases, with 7 bases of the junction left unmatched. The CDR3 consists of 15 residues.

The chain joins TRBV6-1 to TRBJ1-6; no clear D gene. This CDR3 comprises 13 residues. In germline, CDR1 is MNHNS, CDR2 SASEGT. V lost 8 bases to trimming and J lost 10 bases, with 15 bases between them. CDR3 DNA sequence: TGTGCCAGCGTCCAGACAAACGGCTCACCCCTCCACTTT. It is translated as CASVQTNGSPLHF.

This clonotype has just a few counts. The rearrangement joins TRBV5-1 to TRBJ2-3, with TRBD1 matching over 9 bases. The J segment lost 1 base and the V segment lost 0 bases, leaving 3 bases of the junction unmatched. CDR3 size: 16 residues. Germline assignment: CDR1 SGHRS and CDR2 YFSETQ. This chain's CDR3 is CASSLARDRGTDTQYF. CDR3 DNA sequence: TGCGCCAGCAGCTTGGCCAGGGACAGGGGCACAGATACGCAGTATTTT.

This clonotype was counted between two and nine times. V usage is TRBV7-6 and J usage is TRBJ1-5, with TRBD1 as a possible D gene (6 bases). This CDR3 is built from 14 residues. Germline V gene sequence: CDR1 SGHVS, CDR2 FNYEAQ. The V end was cut by 4 bases, the J end by 5 bases, with 12 bases between. CDR3 nucleotide sequence: TGTGCCAGCAGCTCAAACCCAGGGGATCAGCCCCAGCATTTT. Protein product: CASSSNPGDQPQHF.

Ten or more counts support this clonotype. CDR3 amino acids: CASSRDRGSDTQYF. The CDR3 coding sequence is TGTGCCAGCAGTAGGGACAGGGGATCGGATACGCAGTATTTT. The chain uses TRBV12-3 or TRBV12-4 and TRBJ2-3, with TRBD1 matching 10 bases. The V segment lost 5 bases and the J segment 6 bases; nucleotides outside the gene matches: 5. The CDR3 runs 14 residues.

The V gene is TRBV6-1, the J gene TRBJ2-1; a possible D gene is TRBD2 (7 bases). The CDR3 contains 17 residues. V was clipped by 7 bases and J by 4 bases, with 23 bases between them. Looked up from germline, CDR1 is MNHNS and CDR2 is SASEGT. CDR3 in DNA: TGTGCCAGCATTCCGGGGGGCCTCGCACTTGGGTACAATGAGCAGTTCTTC. It translates to CASIPGGLALGYNEQFF.

Note on this clonotype: The junction departs from germline at one end; a sequencing error may be responsible. This sequence joins TRBV20-1 and TRBJ1-3, with TRBD1 matching 9 bases. The germline CDR1 and CDR2 sequences are DFQATT and SNEGSKA (reference sequence). CDR3 size: 15 residues. The CDR3 nucleotides read TGCAGTGCTGGAGATGGGGACAGGGCTGGAAACACCATATATTTT. Its protein product is CSAGDGDRAGNTIYF.

This clonotype was observed a handful of times. V is TRBV2 and J is TRBJ1-5; a possible D gene is TRBD1 (5 bases). Germline V gives CDR1 SNHLY, CDR2 FYNNEI. V was cut by 5 bases and J by 5 bases, with 16 bases left in between. This CDR3 region has 15 residues. CDR3: CASSWDSPGDQPQHF. CDR3 nucleotides: TGTGCCAGCAGTTGGGACTCCCCCGGGGATCAGCCCCAGCATTTT.

The V and J genes are TRBV29-1 and TRBJ2-7; D gene ambiguous. V was clipped by 5 bases and J by 1 base, with 9 bases between them. Germline V gene data show CDR1 as SQVTM and CDR2 as ANQGSEA. The CDR3 extends over 12 amino acids. The CDR3 sequence is CSVLKQSYEQYF. Here the CDR3 DNA reads TGCAGCGTTTTAAAACAGTCCTACGAGCAGTACTTC.

The chain couples TRBV18 to TRBJ1-1, with TRBD1 identical over 9 bases. The germline gives CDR1 KGHSH, CDR2 LQKENI. With 5 bases clipped from V and 5 bases from J, the junction kept 9 bases outside the gene matches. CDR3 length equals 15 residues. The DNA of the CDR3 is TGTGCCAGCTCATCCCAGACAGGGGGGGAAACTGAAGCTTTCTTT. Amino acid sequence: CASSSQTGGETEAFF.

This clonotype was counted a few times. The V and J genes are TRBV12-3 or TRBV12-4 and TRBJ2-1; 12 bases map to TRBD2. Losses at the gene ends were 6 bases for V and 8 bases for J; bases not matched to a gene: 5. This CDR3 is built from 14 residues. CDR3 coding DNA: TGTGCCAGCAGCCAACTAGCGGGAGGCCATGAGCAGTTCTTC. It translates to CASSQLAGGHEQFF.

This clonotype has ten or more counts. The chain is built from TRBV7-2 and TRBJ1-5; D is uncertain. Trimming cost V 0 bases and J 0 bases, with 9 bases left between them. The CDR3 has 16 amino acids. Germline loops: CDR1 SGHTA, CDR2 FQGNSA. The CDR3 DNA sequence: TGTGCCAGCAGCTTAGCGGCAGGCTATAGCAATCAGCCCCAGCATTTT. It specifies CASSLAAGYSNQPQHF.

In its sample, this clonotype was seen many times. The chain joins TRBV7-2 to TRBJ2-7, with 9 bases matching TRBD2. The CDR3 covers 16 residues. Losses at the gene ends were 5 bases for V and 7 bases for J; bases not matched to a gene: 15. The germline V gene encodes CDR1 SGHTA and CDR2 FQGNSA. This chain's CDR3 is CASSQGVGLAYEEQYF. As DNA, the CDR3 is TGTGCCAGCAGCCAGGGCGTAGGACTAGCGTACGAAGAGCAGTACTTC. Drawing the rest from reference TRBV7-2 and TRBJ2-7, the complete variable domain is GAGVSQSPSNKVTEKGKDVELRCDPISGHTALYWYRQSLGQGLEFLIYFQGNSAPDKSGLPSDRFSAERTGGSVSTLTIQRTQQEDSAVYLCASSQGVGLAYEEQYFGPGTRLTVT.

This clonotype has a handful of counts. This sequence joins TRBV24-1 and TRBJ2-3; possibly TRBD2 for D (6 bases). The CDR3 runs to 14 residues. Per germline, CDR1 KGHDR and CDR2 SFDVKD. V lost 5 bases, J lost 2 bases, and 10 bases lay in between. The CDR3 reads CATSAGGITDTQYF. In DNA, the CDR3 is TGTGCCACCAGTGCCGGAGGGATCACAGATACGCAGTATTTT.

V usage is TRBV6-1 and J usage is TRBJ1-5; maybe TRBD1 (6 bases). Trimming cost V 6 bases and J 6 bases, with 15 bases left between them. The CDR3 has 14 amino acids. The V gene's germline CDR1 is MNHNS and CDR2 SASEGT. The CDR3: CASRGNDRIQPQHF. The CDR3 DNA follows: TGTGCCAGCAGGGGGAATGACAGGATTCAGCCCCAGCATTTT.

The rearrangement links TRBV7-4 to TRBJ1-1; D gene uncertain. The CDR3 consists of 15 residues. V was trimmed by 5 bases and J by 1 base, leaving 14 bases between them. Germline CDR1 and CDR2: SGHVT and SQSDAQ. CDR3 nucleotide sequence: TGTGCCAGCAGCCCGACGCCTGGTGGGAACACTGAAGCTTTCTTT. Translated: CASSPTPGGNTEAFF.

The table lists this clonotype with a few counts. This chain uses TRBV7-9 with TRBJ1-6; D not resolved. The V end was cut by 2 bases, the J end by 8 bases, with 7 bases between. The CDR3 loop spans 13 amino acids. Germline assignment: CDR1 SEHNR and CDR2 FQNEAQ (reference sequence). The CDR3 protein is CASSLPDDSPLHF. Here the CDR3 DNA reads TGTGCCAGCAGCTTACCGGATGATTCACCCCTCCACTTT.

The chain links TRBV7-2 to TRBJ2-3; 11 nucleotides match TRBD2. V shed 1 base, J shed 4 bases, and the junction held 4 bases outside the gene matches. The CDR3 is 16 amino acids. Germline CDR1 SGHTA, CDR2 FQGNSA. The CDR3 is CASSLVVGLAADTQYF. The CDR3, as DNA: TGTGCCAGCAGCTTAGTAGTGGGACTAGCGGCAGATACGCAGTATTTT.

This clonotype was observed a few times. The chain carries TRBV7-2 and TRBJ2-1, with D possibly being TRBD2 (6 bases). The CDR3 loop spans 14 amino acids. Per the germline V gene, CDR1 is SGHTA and CDR2 is FQGNSA. The germline V and J ends were trimmed by 1 base and 8 bases, with 12 bases remaining between them. This CDR3 is CASSLGLVGDEQFF. The DNA of the CDR3 is TGTGCCAGCAGCTTAGGACTAGTGGGCGATGAGCAGTTCTTC. The full variable domain, in which reference TRBV7-2 and TRBJ2-1 provide the parts outside the CDR3, is GAGVSQSPSNKVTEKGKDVELRCDPISGHTALYWYRQSLGQGLEFLIYFQGNSAPDKSGLPSDRFSAERTGGSVSTLTIQRTQQEDSAVYLCASSLGLVGDEQFFGPGTRLTVL.

The rearrangement uses TRBV10-3 and TRBJ1-4; 8 nucleotides match TRBD1. With 2 bases clipped from V and 8 bases from J, the junction kept 7 bases outside the gene matches. The germline gives CDR1 ENHRY, CDR2 SYGVKD. This CDR3 contains 15 residues. The DNA of the CDR3 is TGTGCCATCAGTGAGGCCCAGGGGGCGGTGGAAAAACTGTTTTTT. Translated: CAISEAQGAVEKLFF.

The rearrangement joins TRBV12-5 to TRBJ1-1; D is possibly TRBD1 (6 bases). Germline lookup yields CDR1 LGHNT and CDR2 FRNRAP. The V end was cut by 7 bases, the J end by 3 bases, with 12 bases between. The CDR3 sequence is 13 residues long. For the CDR3, the DNA is TGTGCTAGTGACCCGACAGGAGACACTGAAGCTTTCTTT. Its protein product is CASDPTGDTEAFF.

This clonotype was observed many times. V usage is TRBV19 and J usage is TRBJ1-2, with 8 bases matching TRBD1. Germline CDR1 is LNHDA and CDR2 is SQIVND (reference sequence). Losses at the gene ends were 5 bases for V and 3 bases for J; bases not matched to a gene: 8. The CDR3 extends over 15 amino acids. This CDR3 reads CASSSDRGLDYGYTF. The CDR3 bases are TGTGCCAGTAGTTCAGACAGGGGTCTTGACTATGGCTACACCTTC.

In its sample, this clonotype was seen a few times. J is TRBJ2-1 and V is TRBV12-3 or TRBV12-4; 9 nucleotides line up with TRBD2. The CDR3 sequence is 15 residues long. The ends lost 2 bases at V and 6 bases at J; junction bases unmatched: 5. As DNA, the CDR3 is TGTGCCAGCAGTTTAAGTAGCGGGAGTGTCAATGAGCAGTTCTTC. This codes for CASSLSSGSVNEQFF.